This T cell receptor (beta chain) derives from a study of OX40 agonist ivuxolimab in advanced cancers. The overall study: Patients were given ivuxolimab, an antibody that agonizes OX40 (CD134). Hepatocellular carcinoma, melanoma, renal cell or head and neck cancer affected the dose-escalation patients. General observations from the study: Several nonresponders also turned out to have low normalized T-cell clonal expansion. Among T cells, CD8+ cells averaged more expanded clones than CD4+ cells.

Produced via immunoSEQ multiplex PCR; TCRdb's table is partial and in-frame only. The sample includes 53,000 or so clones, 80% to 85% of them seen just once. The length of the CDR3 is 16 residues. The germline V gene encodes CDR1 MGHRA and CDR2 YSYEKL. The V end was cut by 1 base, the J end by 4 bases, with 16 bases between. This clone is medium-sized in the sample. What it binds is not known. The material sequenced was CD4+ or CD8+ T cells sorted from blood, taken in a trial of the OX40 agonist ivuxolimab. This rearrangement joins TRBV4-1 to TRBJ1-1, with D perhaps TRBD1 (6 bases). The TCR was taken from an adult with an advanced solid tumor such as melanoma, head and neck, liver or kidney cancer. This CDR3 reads CASSQVLLRGTTEAFF. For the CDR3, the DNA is TGCGCCAGCAGCCAAGTTCTCCTCAGGGGAACCACTGAAGCTTTCTTT.